This T cell receptor (beta chain) was found in a study of blood T cell repertoires in COVID-19 (dated by TCRdb to 2018 to 2021). At the level of the whole study: Collaborator samples came from the United States, Italy and Spain and covered acute and convalescent phases of COVID-19. The prospective study material was composed of cDNA or gDNA derived from T cells, B-cell-depleted T cells, or PBMCs. Deeply sampled blood TCRbeta repertoires from subjects exposed to, actively infected with, or recovered from COVID-19 were included in the dataset. The repertoires were released in a freely available public database intended as a resource for research on the immune response to SARS-CoV-2. The samples were drawn from the first 160 participants of the ongoing ImmuneRACE study and from about 1,200 subjects provided by 6 global collaborators. Nearly every sample came with metadata listing a de-identified subject ID, COVID-19 status, age in years and sex. Where HLA class I and class II types were available, the types were taken from metadata supplied by the sample provider, not from assay-based typing.

V is cut by 4 bases and J by 5 bases, and the space between the germline ends is 5 bases. CDR1 is given as LNHDA and CDR2 as SQIVND, both from the germline V gene (reference sequence). The CDR3, cysteine through phenylalanine, is 11 amino acids long. Only the CDR3 DNA stays, 33 bases, in frame from base 1. Turning to this clone: Its antigen has not been determined. No per-base quality is available; no much larger clone lies one base away.

Each collaborating institution followed its own protocols to collect whole blood in K2EDTA tubes. For TCRbeta analysis, collaborators shipped samples in one of three forms: frozen whole blood, isolated PBMCs, or DNA extracted from either of those sample types. Overall study outcomes, separate from this receptor: The amount of clinical and demographic metadata varied by source and participant and was provided uncurated.

TCRbeta CDR3 regions were amplified from genomic DNA using the immunoSEQ Assay, a bias-controlled multiplex PCR. On the authors' methods: The number of nucleated cells in each sample was estimated by amplification of reference gene primers within the assay. Sequence reads were collapsed and filtered to measure the absolute abundance of every unique TCRbeta CDR3 rearrangement. Productive Simpson clonality was computed per sample as the square root of Simpson's diversity index over productive rearrangements. Here the immuneACCESS table is served through TCRdb, limited to in-frame sequences with V and J called. Missing clones are a known gap in these copies; in checked studies unresolved V genes cover under half, and the rest lacks a known reason. That table furnishes V, J and clone size, whereas the DNA furnished D and trimming. This sample lists roughly 200,000 clones; roughly 90% were detected once. Approximately 6.7% of the sample is in the top ten clones.

This chain joins TRBV19 to TRBJ2-5; the D gene is perhaps TRBD2, from 5 matching bases. The source material was peripheral blood. This receptor was taken from a man in his forties with acute or convalescent COVID-19. The DNA is as follows: TGTGCCAGTAGTACGGGGGAGACCCAGTACTTC. Its translation reads: CASSTGETQYF. Reference TRBV19 and TRBJ2-5 genes cover what lies past the CDR3, so the full variable domain is DGGITQSPKYLFRKEGQNVTLSCEQNLNHDAMYWYRQDPGQGLRLIYYSQIVNDFQKGDIAEGYSVSREKKESFPLTVTSAQKNPTAFYLCASSTGETQYFGPGTRLLVL.